These T cell receptor beta chains were read from a single sample in a study of PD-L1 blockade in urothelial cancer. TCRdb's table, derived via immunoSEQ multiplex PCR, lists solely in-frame clones and lacks some. In the table there are tens of thousands of clones, more than 80% of which are singletons. Sequencing used PBMCs, obtained around atezolizumab (anti-PD-L1) treatment. The receptors come from a man between 65 and 85 years old with urothelial cancer. Each CDR3 is given with its conserved first and last residue. The order of the fields is J gene, D gene, clone size, V gene, CDR3 length, CDR3 DNA, CDR3 protein. The D gene is left open where the match is weak. Size tells how often a clone was seen (once, few, many) or the class of an expanded clone, and some rows leave it out.

>TRBJ2-6|.|.|TRBV28|12
TGTGCCAGCACCGAGGGGGCCAACGTCCTGACTTTC
CASTEGANVLTF
>TRBJ2-7|.|.|TRBV19|15
TGTGCCAGTAGTTCCTCGACAGGCGGCTCCTACGAGCAGTACTTC
CASSSSTGGSYEQYF
>TRBJ2-5|TRBD2|.|TRBV9|16
TGTGCCAGCAGCCCAGGGACTAGCGATGGGGTCGTGACCCAGTACTTC
CASSPGTSDGVVTQYF
>TRBJ2-7|.|.|TRBV7-8|18
TGTGCCAGCAGCTTGGGGCAAGTAGGGGCCCTTTCAGCCACCGAGCAGTACTTC
CASSLGQVGALSATEQYF
>TRBJ1-2|.|few|TRBV7-9|14
TGTGCCAGCAGCTTAGCGGATGCTGGGGCCGGCTACACCTTC
CASSLADAGAGYTF
>TRBJ1-4|TRBD1|.|TRBV30|16
TGTGCCTGGAGTCTTAACGACAGGGGCAATAATGAAAAACTGTTTTTT
CAWSLNDRGNNEKLFF
>TRBJ2-1|TRBD2|.|TRBV30|15
TGTGCCTGGAGTGTACTAGCGGGAGGGCCGCTTGAGCAGTTCTTC
CAWSVLAGGPLEQFF
>TRBJ1-5|TRBD1|.|TRBV5-1|15
TGCGCCAGCAGCTTGGGGACAGGGGATCATCAGCCCCAGCATTTT
CASSLGTGDHQPQHF
>TRBJ2-4|TRBD1|.|TRBV28|18
TGTGCCAGCAGTCCGGACAGGGGAAAAGTCCTAGCCAAAAACATTCAGTACTTC
CASSPDRGKVLAKNIQYF
>TRBJ2-7|TRBD2|once|TRBV5-5|15
TGTGCCAGCAGCTTCCATACCGTAGCGGGAGGCGAGCAGTACTTC
CASSFHTVAGGEQYF
>TRBJ2-1|.|.|TRBV7-6|15
TGTGCCAGCAGCTTAGAGACAGGATCCTACAATGAGCAGTTCTTC
CASSLETGSYNEQFF
>TRBJ2-2|.|.|TRBV11-2|14
TGTGCCAGCAGCTTATCGACTTCAACCGGGGAGCTGTTTTTT
CASSLSTSTGELFF
>TRBJ2-3|.|.|TRBV7-8|13
TGTGCCAGCAGCTTAGCCCCGGGAGATACGCAGTATTTT
CASSLAPGDTQYF
>TRBJ2-3|TRBD2|.|TRBV10-3|14
TGTGCCATCAGACCGGGACTAGCGTCAGATACGCAGTATTTT
CAIRPGLASDTQYF
>TRBJ2-5|TRBD2|.|TRBV28|20
TGTGCCAGCAGTTCCCGGGACTTCGGATTTGCTAGCGGATATCAAGAGACCCAGTACTTC
CASSSRDFGFASGYQETQYF
>TRBJ1-2|TRBD1|.|TRBV19|15
TGTGCCAGTAGTATAGGTGGCAGGGGGCGACGGGGCTACACCTTC
CASSIGGRGRRGYTF
>TRBJ2-7|TRBD2|once|TRBV11-1|15
TGTGCCAGCAGCTTAGCGGGACTAGCGGCAGGCGAGCAGTACTTC
CASSLAGLAAGEQYF
>TRBJ2-7|.|.|TRBV5-1|13
TGCGCCAGCAGCTTTGACTCGGATTACGAGCAGTACTTC
CASSFDSDYEQYF
>TRBJ2-3|.|.|TRBV2|13
TGTGCCAGCAGCGGACAAAGCACAGATACGCAGTATTTT
CASSGQSTDTQYF
>TRBJ1-5|TRBD1|.|TRBV5-1|15
TGCGCCAGCAGCTTGATGCCAGGGGGCCTTCAGCCCCAGCATTTT
CASSLMPGGLQPQHF
>TRBJ1-2|.|.|TRBV9|15
TGTGCCAGCAGCGTAGGGGGTGTCGGGGGTGCTGGCTACACCTTC
CASSVGGVGGAGYTF
>TRBJ2-7|.|.|TRBV5-5|14
TGTGCCAGCAGCTTGGATGCCAACTTCTACGAGCAGTACTTC
CASSLDANFYEQYF